Given below is one T cell receptor beta chain in context. Its antigen is unknown. Compared with germline, one end of the junction differs, possibly owing to a read error. With a J-beta primer mix and a sample-barcoded 5' primer, a second PCR ran roughly 7 to 11 cycles. Via MiXCR, TCRdb re-called the 5' RACE reads, giving one row per CDR3 protein. This table has about 2 million distinct CDR3 sequences, less than 50% appearing once. This record belongs to a study of blood T cells in healthy people across ages. Extraction of total RNA produced a minimum of 5 micrograms from each sample. Overall study findings and caveats: In the absence of known donor CMV status, changes in expanded clonotypes were possibly confounded.

The CDR3 is 15 residues long. Per the germline V gene, CDR1 is SGHAT and CDR2 is FQNNGV. The sample taken for sequencing was blood. The clonotype was recovered from a woman aged 40 to 50 in good health. V gene TRBV11-2 combines with J gene TRBJ2-5; tentatively, D is TRBD2 (7 bases). The CDR3 bases are TGTGCCAGCGGCTTAGAAAGGGGGAGGGTCGAGGAGCAGTACTTC. Translating gives CASGLERGRVEEQYF.